A selection of T cell receptor beta chains follows, all from one sample in a study of T cell responses to AZD1222 COVID-19 vaccine. Assay used: immunoSEQ multiplex PCR; TCRdb lists only in-frame clones, some missing. The profile shows about 150,000 clones, under 95% of them singletons. The specimen comprised peripheral blood, sampled 28 days after the second AZD1222 dose. The receptors derive from an adult who received the AZD1222 COVID-19 vaccine. CDR3s include the opening cysteine and the closing phenylalanine or tryptophan. The D gene is left open where the match is weak. Clone size is given for some rows only: seen once, a few or many times, or a class if the clone is expanded.

- | TRBJ1-2 | 13 | TRBD1 | TRBV6-6 | TGTGCCAGCAGTTTTCGGGACAGCTATGGCTACACCTTC | CASSFRDSYGYTF
- | TRBJ2-1 | 15 | - | TRBV6-5 | TGTGCCAGCAGTTACTCGGGGAGGGGGCGTCGGGAGCAGTTCTTC | CASSYSGRGRREQFF
once | TRBJ2-1 | 15 | TRBD2 | TRBV6-1 | TGTGCCAGCAGTGATTTAGCGGGGGGGCCCTATGAGCAGTTCTTC | CASSDLAGGPYEQFF
- | TRBJ1-2 | 15 | - | TRBV6-5 | TGTGCCAGCAGTTCAACCGGGACGGGTAACTATGGCTACACCTTC | CASSSTGTGNYGYTF
few | TRBJ2-1 | 16 | TRBD2 | TRBV9 | TGTGCCAGCAGCCCTCAGTTAGCGGGAGGGCCCAATGAGCAGTTCTTC | CASSPQLAGGPNEQFF
- | TRBJ1-2 | 15 | - | TRBV5-4 | TGTGCCAGCCGGCCCTTGGGCGGGGGCTCGAATGGCTACACCTTC | CASRPLGGGSNGYTF
- | TRBJ1-4 | 15 | TRBD1 | TRBV14 | TGTGCCAGCAGCCGCCGGGACAGGTTCGGCGAAAAACTGTTTTTT | CASSRRDRFGEKLFF
- | TRBJ1-1 | 12 | - | TRBV2 | TGTGCCAGCAGTTCCGGGATCCATTCGCGGTTCTTT | CASSSGIHSRFF
- | TRBJ2-1 | 11 | - | TRBV5-4 | TGTGCCAGCAGCCTGAGGGTTGAGCAGTTCTTC | CASSLRVEQFF
- | TRBJ2-7 | 12 | TRBD1 | TRBV5-6 | TGTGCCAGCAGCCGGACAGGGGGGGAGCAGTACTTC | CASSRTGGEQYF
- | TRBJ1-1 | 13 | - | TRBV10-1 | TGCGCCAGCAAAGGACAGCCGAACACTGAAGCTTTCTTT | CASKGQPNTEAFF
- | TRBJ1-4 | 13 | - | TRBV14 | TGTGCCAGCACCCTAGGACGTCAGGAAAAACTGTTTTTT | CASTLGRQEKLFF
- | TRBJ1-1 | 15 | - | TRBV12-5 | TGTGCTAGTGGTTTGGGATTAGTAGGGGGGACTGAAGCTTTCTTT | CASGLGLVGGTEAFF
- | TRBJ2-3 | 16 | TRBD2 | TRBV7-9 | TGTGCCAGCAGCCCCAAGCGGGGAACTAGCACAGATACGCAGTATTTT | CASSPKRGTSTDTQYF
- | TRBJ1-2 | 13 | TRBD1 | TRBV19 | TGTGCCAGTAGGACAGGGGGGAACTATGGCTACACCTTC | CASRTGGNYGYTF
- | TRBJ1-2 | 13 | TRBD1 | TRBV6-5 | TGTGCCAGCACCACAGGGGGCGAGTTGGGCTACACCTTC | CASTTGGELGYTF
- | TRBJ1-1 | 17 | - | TRBV19 | TGTGCCAGTAGTATCTCCCTGGCAGGGATGTTGAACACTGAAGCTTTCTTT | CASSISLAGMLNTEAFF
- | TRBJ1-2 | 14 | - | TRBV30 | TGTGCCTGGAGTGTAGGCAGAGCTAACTATGGCTACACCTTC | CAWSVGRANYGYTF
- | TRBJ1-2 | 13 | TRBD1 | TRBV2 | TGTGCCAGCAGTGAGGGACAGGGCCTCCGCTACACCTTC | CASSEGQGLRYTF
- | TRBJ1-1 | 16 | TRBD1 | TRBV18 | TGTGCCAGCTCCCGCAGACAGGGGGGCGTCAACACTGAAGCTTTCTTT | CASSRRQGGVNTEAFF
- | TRBJ2-7 | 15 | TRBD1 | TRBV5-1 | TGCGCCAGCAGCCCGGGACAGTTGAGGTACTACGAGCAGTACTTC | CASSPGQLRYYEQYF
few | TRBJ1-6 | 13 | - | TRBV9 | TGTGCCAGCAGCTTACAGCCAGATTCACCCCTCCACTTT | CASSLQPDSPLHF
- | TRBJ1-2 | 15 | TRBD1 | TRBV7-3 | TGTGCCAGCAGCTTAAGCGGCAGGGGGAACTATGGCTACACCTTC | CASSLSGRGNYGYTF
- | TRBJ1-3 | 15 | - | TRBV9 | TGTGCCAGCAGCGTAGTGTCAGGGCCGACAAACACCATATATTTT | CASSVVSGPTNTIYF
- | TRBJ2-1 | 17 | TRBD1 | TRBV3-1/TRBV3-2 | TGTGCCAGCAGCCAGGCAAAAACAGGGGTAGGATGGAATGAGCAGTTCTTC | CASSQAKTGVGWNEQFF
- | TRBJ2-1 | 17 | - | TRBV2 | TGTGCCAGCATTCCATCCCCCGGGACTGGGACCTACAATGAGCAGTTCTTC | CASIPSPGTGTYNEQFF
once | TRBJ1-5 | 16 | TRBD1 | TRBV19 | TGTGCCAGTAGTATTATAGGGGGCACGGGCAATCAGCCCCAGCATTTT | CASSIIGGTGNQPQHF
- | TRBJ2-7 | 13 | - | TRBV5-4 | TGTGCCAGCAGCTTACATGACATCTACGAGCAGTACTTC | CASSLHDIYEQYF
- | TRBJ1-6 | 15 | - | TRBV4-2 | TGTGCCAGCAGCCCTTCCCCGCTTTTCGACTCACCCCTCCACTTT | CASSPSPLFDSPLHF
once | TRBJ2-3 | 15 | TRBD2 | TRBV7-2 | TGTGCCAGCAGCAACGCGGGGGTGCGCACAGATACGCAGTATTTT | CASSNAGVRTDTQYF
- | TRBJ1-2 | 14 | - | TRBV5-6 | TGTGCCAGCAGCTTGGCCGGGCAAGTCTATGGCTACACCTTC | CASSLAGQVYGYTF
- | TRBJ2-3 | 14 | - | TRBV10-1 | TGCGCCAGCAGTGTTTTCGGTAGCACAGATACGCAGTATTTT | CASSVFGSTDTQYF
- | TRBJ1-2 | 14 | TRBD1 | TRBV5-4 | TGTGCCAGCAGCTGGGCCGGGACAGGCGATGGCTACACCTTC | CASSWAGTGDGYTF
- | TRBJ2-3 | 15 | TRBD2 | TRBV6-5 | TGTGCCAGCAGTCTCCGCGGGAGGGCCGAAGATACGCAGTATTTT | CASSLRGRAEDTQYF
- | TRBJ1-6 | 13 | TRBD1 | TRBV12-3/TRBV12-4 | TGTGCCAGCATACAGGGGGCCAATTCACCCCTCCACTTT | CASIQGANSPLHF
- | TRBJ1-2 | 13 | - | TRBV27 | TGTGCCAGCAGACGGACAGACAGCTATGGCTACACCTTC | CASRRTDSYGYTF
- | TRBJ2-7 | 14 | - | TRBV5-6 | TGTGCCAGCAGCTTTGGGGGGAACCACTACGAGCAGTACTTC | CASSFGGNHYEQYF
- | TRBJ1-2 | 15 | - | TRBV9 | TGTGCCAGCAGCGTAGGAGGCAGGGTTGGTAATGGCTACACCTTC | CASSVGGRVGNGYTF